This TCR beta chain came from a study of blood T cell repertoires in COVID-19. From germline, CDR1 is MDHEN and CDR2 SYDVKM. The CDR3 is 13 amino acids. V was clipped by 5 bases and J by 7 bases, with 14 bases between them. This table comes from immunoSEQ multiplex PCR, and its TCRdb copy is limited to in-frame clones, with some not included. The sample yields around 120,000 clones, roughly 90% seen once. The sequence was obtained from a human donor in a cohort sampled during active COVID-19. The sequenced sample was peripheral blood. The gene calls are TRBV28 and TRBJ2-5, with a weak D call TRBD1 (6 bases). The DNA for the CDR3 is TGTGCCAGCAGTCGACAGGTCCGGGGGACCCAGTACTTC. Protein product: CASSRQVRGTQYF.